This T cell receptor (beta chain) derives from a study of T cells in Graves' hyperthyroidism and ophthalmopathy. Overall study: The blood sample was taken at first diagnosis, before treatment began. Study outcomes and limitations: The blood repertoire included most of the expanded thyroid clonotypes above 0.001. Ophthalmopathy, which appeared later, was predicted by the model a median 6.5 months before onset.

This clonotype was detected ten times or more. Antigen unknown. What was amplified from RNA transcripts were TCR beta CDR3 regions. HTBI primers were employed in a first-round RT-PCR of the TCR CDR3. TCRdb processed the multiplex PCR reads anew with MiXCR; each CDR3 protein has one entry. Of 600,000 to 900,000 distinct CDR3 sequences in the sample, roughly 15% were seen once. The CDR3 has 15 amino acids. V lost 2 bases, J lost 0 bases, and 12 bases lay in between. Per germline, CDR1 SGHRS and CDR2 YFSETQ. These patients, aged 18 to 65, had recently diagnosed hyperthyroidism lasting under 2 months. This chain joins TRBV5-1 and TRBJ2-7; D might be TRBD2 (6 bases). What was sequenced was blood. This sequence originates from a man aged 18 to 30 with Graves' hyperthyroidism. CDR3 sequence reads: CASSLTGESSYEQYF. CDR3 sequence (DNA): TGCGCCAGCAGCTTAACGGGGGAGAGCTCCTACGAGCAGTACTTC.